The 4 T cell receptor beta chains below were found in one sample sequenced in a study of T cell responses to AZD1222 COVID-19 vaccine (dated by TCRdb to about 2021). The intended sense of this specimen's time point label: about 28 days (+/-7) after the second vaccine dose. Sample treatment or condition, as interpreted from the label and publication: meningococcal conjugate vaccine given as trial control. Library creation used the immunoSEQ multiplex PCR assay. This is the immuneACCESS table as TCRdb keeps it, with only in-frame sequences that have V and J called. A part of the clones is gone; compared with another copy, unresolved V genes explain less than half, and the rest is unexplained. In this sample the table shows about 140,000 clones, 85% of which occur a single time. The ten largest clones capture 6.5% to 8.5% of the sample. The source material was peripheral blood, sampled 28 days after the second dose of the MenACWY control vaccine. These receptors all come from an adult who received the MenACWY meningococcal vaccine as a control.

The chain has TRBV18 and TRBJ2-3; 8 nucleotides line up with TRBD2. Germline trimming cut 8 bases from V and 2 bases from J; bases unmatched to any gene: 12. Germline CDR1 reads KGHSH; CDR2 reads LQKENI. CDR3 length equals 16 residues. The CDR3 DNA reads TGTGCCAGCCTAAATAGGGCGGGAGGAGTCACAGATACGCAGTATTTT. Amino acids: CASLNRAGGVTDTQYF.

V usage is TRBV9 and J usage is TRBJ1-5; D not certain. Trimming stripped 0 bases from V and 4 bases from J, with 11 bases between. CDR1 and CDR2 (germline): SGDLS, YYNGEE. The CDR3 is 15 amino acids. CDR3 DNA: TGTGCCAGCAGCGTAGAACACAGCCCTAATCAGCCCCAGCATTTT. It encodes CASSVEHSPNQPQHF.

Only one count was recorded for this clone. The chain has TRBV7-9 and TRBJ1-1; D not resolved. V lost 3 bases, J lost 3 bases, and 14 bases lay in between. The germline CDR1 and CDR2 sequences are SEHNR and FQNEAQ (reference sequence). The CDR3 length is 15 residues. CDR3 residues: CASSFGQARHTEAFF. Written as DNA, the CDR3 is TGTGCCAGCAGCTTTGGGCAGGCTAGGCACACTGAAGCTTTCTTT.

The chain is built from TRBV30 and TRBJ1-2; D gene unclear. The germline V gene has CDR1 GTSNPN and CDR2 SVGIG (reference sequence). The CDR3 has 14 residues. The ends were cut back, 2 bases at V and 3 bases at J, with 13 bases in the middle. The DNA for the CDR3 is TGTGCCTGGAGTCCCCAAGGCAGCTACTATGGCTACACCTTC. Protein sequence: CAWSPQGSYYGYTF.